This TCR beta chain was documented in a study of blood T cell repertoires in COVID-19. The wider study: Sites across the United States, Italy and Spain contributed samples from acute and convalescent COVID-19.

V dropped 6 bases and J dropped 7 bases, with 15 bases sitting between them. There are 13 residues in the CDR3. Germline CDR1 is LNHDA and CDR2 is SQIVND (reference sequence). Here immunoSEQ multiplex PCR was the method, and the copy in TCRdb shows in-frame clones only, minus some. The sample yields some 150,000 clones, 60% to 80% seen once. This clone came up once. This TCR derives from a woman aged 45-59 years with active or convalescent COVID-19. Sequencing was done on a sample of peripheral blood. The chain employs TRBV19 and TRBJ2-5; D perhaps matches TRBD1 (6 bases). CDR3 nucleotides: TGTGCCAGTAGACGACCAGGGGAGTTGACCCAGTACTTC. Translated, it gives CASRRPGELTQYF.